This TCR beta chain is from a study of blood T cell repertoires in COVID-19. Study-level information: The cDNA or gDNA used as material had been derived from T cells, B-cell-depleted T cells, or PBMCs.

Assay used: immunoSEQ multiplex PCR; TCRdb lists only in-frame clones, some missing. The sample consists of roughly 120,000 clones, about 86% of them appearing once. Germline values: CDR1 SEHNR, CDR2 FQNEAQ (reference sequence). Between the trimmed V and J ends, which lost 8 bases and 6 bases, there was a span of 19 bases. CDR3 size: 15 residues. The sequenced material came from peripheral blood. This sequence originates from a woman aged 50 to 65 with active or convalescent COVID-19. The rearrangement joins TRBV7-9 to TRBJ2-2; D may be TRBD2 (5 bases). The CDR3 here is CASSNPRERPGELFF. Written as DNA, the CDR3 is TGTGCCAGCTCAAACCCGAGGGAGCGCCCCGGGGAGCTGTTTTTT.